This TCR beta chain was sequenced for a study of T cell responses to AZD1222 COVID-19 vaccine. Overall study findings and caveats: Reportedly, nearly half of unique spike TCRs recognized epitopes outside B.1.351/B.1.1.7 mutations. Seropositive at baseline were only a handful of AZD1222 recipients. Receipt of two AZD1222 doses was followed by a rise in Spike-specific TCR breadth and depth. The study sampled repertoires only after the peak T cell response.

Here immunoSEQ multiplex PCR was the method, and the copy in TCRdb shows in-frame clones only, minus some. The sample shows about 110,000 clones, 85% to 90% of them seen only once. Points on this clone: Its target is unknown.

J gave up 8 bases and V 0 bases, and 11 bases lay outside the gene matches. CDR3 length equals 17 residues. CDR1 and CDR2 from the germline V gene are SNHLY and FYNNEI. V is TRBV2 and J is TRBJ2-1; the match to TRBD2 covers 9 bases. The starting material was peripheral blood, obtained 28 days after the second AZD1222 dose. This TCR was recovered from an adult who received the AZD1222 COVID-19 vaccine. The CDR3 DNA reads as TGTGCCAGCAGTGAAGCGCTTAGCGGGAGAGGGATGTATGAGCAGTTCTTC. Translation gives CASSEALSGRGMYEQFF.